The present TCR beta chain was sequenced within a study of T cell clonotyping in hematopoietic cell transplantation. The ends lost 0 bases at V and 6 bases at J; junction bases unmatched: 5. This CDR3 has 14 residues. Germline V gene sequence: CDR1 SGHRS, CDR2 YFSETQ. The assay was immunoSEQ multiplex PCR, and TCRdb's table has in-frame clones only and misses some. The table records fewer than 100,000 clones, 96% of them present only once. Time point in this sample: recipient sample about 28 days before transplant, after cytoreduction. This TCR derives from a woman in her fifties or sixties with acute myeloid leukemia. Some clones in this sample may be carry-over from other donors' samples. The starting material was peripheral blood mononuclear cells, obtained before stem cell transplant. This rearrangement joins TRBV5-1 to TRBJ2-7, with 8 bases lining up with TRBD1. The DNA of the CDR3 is TGCGCCAGCAGCTTGGAAGCAGGGGGCGCCGAGCAGTACTTC. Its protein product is CASSLEAGGAEQYF.